These 8 T cell receptor beta chains share one sample of origin, sequenced in a study of Ad26.COV2.S vaccination and SARS-CoV-2 variants. Indicated treatment: around 19 received Ad26.COV2.S at low or high dose, single or two shots; roughly five received placebo; per-sample allocation not given. The study sampled participants on day 63 after the first vaccine or placebo injection. Assay used: immunoSEQ multiplex PCR; TCRdb lists only in-frame clones, some missing. In the table there are approximately 500,000 clones, roughly 85% of which are singletons. The sample consisted of peripheral blood, taken in a trial of Ad26.COV2.S vaccine versus placebo. The source of these receptors is a person between 18 and 60 years old who received the Ad26.COV2.S COVID-19 vaccine or a placebo.

This clone was seen a few times. This rearrangement joins TRBV6-2 or TRBV6-3 to TRBJ1-2, with a possible D match to TRBD1 (5 bases). V was cut by 4 bases and J by 3 bases, with 12 bases left in between. Germline V lookup: CDR1 MNHEY, CDR2 SVGEGT. The CDR3 runs 14 residues. The CDR3 DNA follows: TGTGCCAGCAGTTCGGGTGAGGGACACTATGGCTACACCTTC. This sequence encodes CASSSGEGHYGYTF.

Ten or more counts support this clone. The chain uses TRBV28 and TRBJ1-1; D is unclear. Germline assignment: CDR1 MDHEN and CDR2 SYDVKM. This CDR3 region has 14 residues. V was pared by 6 bases and J by 0 bases, with 11 bases between. In DNA form, the CDR3 reads TGTGCCAGCAGCCCGCAGGTGGTGAACACTGAAGCTTTCTTT. Its translation is CASSPQVVNTEAFF.

V is TRBV7-9 and J is TRBJ1-2, with D maybe TRBD1 (5 bases). V lost 6 bases and J 4 bases, leaving 18 bases between the germline ends. Germline V CDR1 and CDR2: SEHNR, FQNEAQ (reference sequence). CDR3 length: 15 amino acids. The CDR3 region is CASRSLGVRSYGYTF. DNA of the CDR3: TGTGCCAGCAGGTCTTTGGGGGTCCGGTCCTATGGCTACACCTTC.

This clone has just a few counts. The chain carries TRBV19 and TRBJ1-3; 7 nucleotides line up with TRBD1. The CDR3 covers 16 residues. Germline CDR1 LNHDA, CDR2 SQIVND (reference sequence). Germline trimming cut 7 bases from V and 7 bases from J; bases unmatched to any gene: 16. The CDR3 region has the DNA TGTGCCAGTACCGTCCCCAGGGGGGCCTCGGGGAACACCATATATTTT. Protein: CASTVPRGASGNTIYF.

The chain employs TRBV3-1 (or the pseudogene TRBV3-2) and TRBJ1-2; 7 nucleotides agree with TRBD1. This CDR3 contains 13 residues. J lost 8 bases, V lost 4 bases, and 7 bases had no gene match. Germline assignment: CDR1 LGHDT and CDR2 YNNKEL (reference sequence). The CDR3 protein is CASSLETGKGYTF. CDR3 DNA: TGTGCCAGCAGCCTCGAGACAGGGAAAGGCTACACCTTC.

CDR3 in amino acids: CASSQDQALPGTGELFF. The CDR3, as DNA: TGTGCCAGCAGCCAAGATCAGGCACTCCCGGGCACCGGGGAGCTGTTTTTT. The gene calls are TRBV3-1 (or the pseudogene TRBV3-2) and TRBJ2-2, with no clear D. The length of the CDR3 is 17 residues. Germline V gene sequence: CDR1 LGHDT, CDR2 YNNKEL (reference sequence). Trimming cost V 0 bases and J 4 bases, with 15 bases left between them.

This rearrangement joins TRBV19 to TRBJ2-6, with TRBD1 as a possible D gene (6 bases). Germline V gene data show CDR1 as LNHDA and CDR2 as SQIVND (reference sequence). This CDR3 has 15 residues. V gave up 6 bases and J gave up 5 bases, with 14 bases separating them. CDR3 residues: CASRAQGIRANVLTF. DNA for the CDR3: TGTGCCAGTAGGGCACAGGGAATACGGGCCAACGTCCTGACTTTC.

The rearrangement links TRBV6-5 to TRBJ2-2; D is perhaps TRBD1 (5 bases). CDR1 is MNHEY, CDR2 SVGAGI, per germline. V was cut by 6 bases and J by 5 bases, with 10 bases left in between. The CDR3 sequence is 13 residues long. The CDR3 is CASRGRATGELFF. The CDR3 nucleotides read TGTGCCAGCAGAGGCAGGGCAACCGGGGAGCTGTTTTTT.